The 20 T cell receptor beta chains given below trace back to one sample, sequenced in a study of human T cells and chemical hapten exposure. Time point noted: patch test 3, about 24 weeks after DPC sensitization. Indicated treatment: therapeutic diphenylcyclopropenone sensitization with weekly scalp DPC. TCRdb reanalysed the RACE reads using MiXCR and keeps one entry per CDR3 protein. Altogether over 70,000 distinct CDR3 sequences are present, under 13% being singletons, with the ten largest covering about 1%. The source was whole blood, collected in connection with sensitization to the hapten diphenylcyclopropenone (DPC). The receptors stem from a woman aged 25-40 years with alopecia areata. Some clones in this sample may be carry-over from other donors' samples.

The rearrangement joins TRBV20-1 to TRBJ1-1, with 8 bases identical to TRBD1. J was trimmed by 1 base and V by 4 bases; bases with no gene match: 2. The length of the CDR3 is 13 residues. Looked up from germline, CDR1 is DFQATT and CDR2 is SNEGSKA (reference sequence). The CDR3 bases are TGCAGTGCTAAGGGACAGGAGAACACTGAAGCTTTCTTT. The encoded protein is CSAKGQENTEAFF.

This clonotype was seen a few times. The chain is built from TRBV6-5 and TRBJ1-1; D ambiguous. The CDR3 length is 15 residues. V lost 2 bases and J lost 1, with 11 bases in between. CDR1 MNHEY and CDR2 SVGAGI come from the germline V gene. DNA of the CDR3: TGTGCCAGCAGTTACCGGGCAGAACGGAACACTGAAGCTTTCTTT. Protein product: CASSYRAERNTEAFF.

This clonotype was observed a few times. This chain joins TRBV9 and TRBJ1-6, with D maybe TRBD1 (6 bases). Trimming cost V 1 base and J 6 bases, with 11 bases left between them. The CDR3 is made up of 15 amino acids. Germline V gene data show CDR1 as SGDLS and CDR2 as YYNGEE. CDR3 sequence reads: CASSVKGDGNSPLHF. The CDR3 coding sequence is TGTGCCAGCAGCGTAAAGGGGGACGGTAATTCACCCCTCCACTTT.

J is TRBJ2-1 and V is TRBV9, with D perhaps matching TRBD1 or TRBD2 (6 bases each). V lost 3 bases and J lost 4, with 14 bases in between. This CDR3 region has 15 residues. From germline, CDR1 is SGDLS and CDR2 YYNGEE. The CDR3 DNA reads TGTGCCAGCAGCGAGGAGGGGGACTTATACAATGAGCAGTTCTTC. It encodes CASSEEGDLYNEQFF.

This clonotype has more than one count but fewer than ten. This sequence joins TRBV5-1 and TRBJ2-3, with D perhaps assigned TRBD1 or TRBD2 (6 bases each). V lost 3 bases to trimming and J lost 0 bases, with 17 bases between them. Germline values: CDR1 SGHRS, CDR2 YFSETQ. The length of the CDR3 is 17 residues. The DNA for the CDR3 is TGCGCCAGCAGCTGGGGGGCTGGCGGGGCTAGCACAGATACGCAGTATTTT. This gives the protein CASSWGAGGASTDTQYF.

The chain couples TRBV7-6 to TRBJ2-1; D remains unclear. This CDR3 spans 16 amino acids. Germline assignment: CDR1 SGHVS and CDR2 FNYEAQ. The V gene lost 1 base and the J gene lost 5 bases, with 15 bases spanning the gap. CDR3 region: CASSLERNNGNNEQFF. The CDR3 coding sequence is TGTGCCAGCAGCTTAGAGAGGAACAACGGCAACAATGAGCAGTTCTTC.

At least ten counts were recorded for this clonotype. The genes are TRBV28 and TRBJ2-3; TRBD2 agrees at 8 bases. From germline, CDR1 is MDHEN and CDR2 SYDVKM. V lost 7 bases, J lost 0 bases, and 15 bases stayed unmatched. This CDR3 contains 18 residues. The CDR3 reads CASTTIAGWVGSTDTQYF. The CDR3 region has the DNA TGTGCCAGCACCACAATAGCGGGGTGGGTAGGGAGCACAGATACGCAGTATTTT.

Only a few counts were recorded for this clonotype. This chain uses TRBV29-1 with TRBJ2-2; D is perhaps TRBD2 (6 bases). Germline CDR1 SQVTM, CDR2 ANQGSEA. Trimming left V 8 bases short and J 0 bases short, with 10 bases between. This CDR3 contains 13 residues. The CDR3 nucleotides read TGCAGCTCGGGGGAATCGAACACCGGGGAGCTGTTTTTT. As protein: CSSGESNTGELFF.

This clonotype was seen ten or more times. V is TRBV21-1 and J is TRBJ1-1; the table's TRBD1 call for D was not verified on the DNA. TRBV21-1 is designated a pseudogene. The CDR3 is made up of 13 amino acids. The CDR3, as DNA: TGTGCCAGCAGCAGACAGGGGCCAATTGAAGCTTTCTTT. It specifies CASSRQGPIEAFF.

This clonotype was seen a few times. The gene calls are TRBV7-2 and TRBJ2-1; 7 bases line up with TRBD1. The V gene end was trimmed by 5 bases and the J gene end by 8 bases; junction bases not matched to a gene: 12. The germline V gene encodes CDR1 SGHTA and CDR2 FQGNSA. The length of the CDR3 is 15 residues. Here the CDR3 DNA reads TGTGCCAGCAGCAACGCCGGGACAGCCCGGCATGAGCAGTTCTTC. Its protein product is CASSNAGTARHEQFF. Together with reference TRBV7-2 and TRBJ2-1, the CDR3 gives the full variable domain: GAGVSQSPSNKVTEKGKDVELRCDPISGHTALYWYRQSLGQGLEFLIYFQGNSAPDKSGLPSDRFSAERTGGSVSTLTIQRTQQEDSAVYLCASSNAGTARHEQFFGPGTRLTVL.

This clonotype was found many times. This sequence joins TRBV6-5 and TRBJ1-1; 7 bases are shared with TRBD1. With 5 bases clipped from V and 8 bases from J, the junction kept 11 bases outside the gene matches. The CDR3 has 14 amino acids. Germline CDR1 and CDR2: MNHEY and SVGAGI. The CDR3 sequence: CASSPYRGLYEAFF. CDR3 bases: TGTGCCAGCAGTCCCTACAGGGGATTGTACGAAGCTTTCTTT.

This clonotype has ten or more counts. The chain links TRBV7-9 to TRBJ1-1, with D perhaps TRBD1 (6 bases). The CDR3 contains 12 residues. V was cut by 5 bases and J by 6 bases, with 10 bases left in between. Germline lookup yields CDR1 SEHNR and CDR2 FQNEAQ (reference sequence). This chain's CDR3 is CASSPGGPEAFF. CDR3 DNA sequence: TGTGCCAGCAGCCCTGGGGGGCCTGAAGCTTTCTTT.

In its sample, this clonotype was seen many times. J is TRBJ2-3 and V is TRBV29-1; unclear D gene. The CDR3 extends over 15 amino acids. Germline values: CDR1 SQVTM, CDR2 ANQGSEA. V lost 4 bases and J 2 bases, leaving 16 bases between the germline ends. In DNA, the CDR3 is TGCAGCGTTGTCCCTGGTAGAATCTCCACAGATACGCAGTATTTT. Translated, it gives CSVVPGRISTDTQYF.

This clonotype has ten or more counts. The chain joins TRBV20-1 to TRBJ2-2, with TRBD1 matching over 7 bases. Germline CDR1 is DFQATT and CDR2 is SNEGSKA (reference sequence). With 3 bases clipped from V and 6 bases from J, the junction kept 10 bases outside the gene matches. There are 15 residues in the CDR3. The CDR3 spells CSASPSRQGSGELFF. For the CDR3, the DNA is TGCAGTGCTAGTCCATCCAGACAGGGCTCCGGGGAGCTGTTTTTT.

This clonotype was recorded many times. One junction end does not reproduce the germline sequence, and a read error may be involved. V gene TRBV28 combines with J gene TRBJ2-1, with D maybe TRBD2 (5 bases). Looked up from germline, CDR1 is MDHEN and CDR2 is SYDVKM. The CDR3 is 13 amino acids. CDR3 sequence (DNA): TGTGCCAGCACCCCTAGCTCCCACAATGAGCAGTTCTTC. It encodes CASTPSSHNEQFF.

This clonotype was counted at least ten times. The V and J genes are TRBV3-1 and TRBJ2-7, with a tentative D call TRBD2 (6 bases). The CDR3 length is 13 residues. The V end was cut by 4 bases, the J end by 1 base, with 8 bases between. Germline V gene lookup returns CDR1 LGHDT and CDR2 YNNKEL (reference sequence). CDR3 DNA sequence: TGTGCCAGCAGCCGCGGACTATCCTACGAGCAGTACTTC. This gives the protein CASSRGLSYEQYF.

This clonotype was observed a few times. V usage is TRBV27 and J usage is TRBJ2-4; 9 bases align to TRBD1. V lost 2 bases to trimming and J lost 0 bases; unmatched junction nucleotides: 8. The CDR3 spans 18 residues. The germline gives CDR1 MNHEY, CDR2 SMNVEV (reference sequence). The CDR3 DNA is TGTGCCAGCAGTTTAGCCCGGGACAGGGCGCTAGCCAAAAACATTCAGTACTTC. As protein: CASSLARDRALAKNIQYF.

This clonotype was counted a few times. The chain is built from TRBV4-2 and TRBJ2-3; no clear D gene. This CDR3 is built from 15 residues. V lost 4 bases, J lost 1 base, and 12 bases lay in between. Per the germline V gene, CDR1 is LGHNA and CDR2 is YNFKEQ. CDR3 sequence (DNA): TGTGCCAGCAGCCCCTACACCCAACGCACAGATACGCAGTATTTT. It is translated as CASSPYTQRTDTQYF.

V is TRBV29-1 and J is TRBJ1-1, with D unresolved. The V gene's germline CDR1 is SQVTM and CDR2 ANQGSEA. The germline V and J ends were trimmed by 3 bases and 1 base, with 9 bases remaining between them. The CDR3 covers 13 residues. The CDR3 spells CSVDERSNTEAFF. The CDR3, as DNA: TGCAGCGTTGATGAGAGGTCGAACACTGAAGCTTTCTTT.

The gene calls are TRBV29-1 and TRBJ2-1, with 12 positions matching TRBD2. Germline V gene lookup returns CDR1 SQVTM and CDR2 ANQGSEA. V shed 4 bases, J shed 6 bases, and the junction held 1 base outside the gene matches. CDR3 size: 13 residues. CDR3 in amino acids: CSVATSGSNEQFF. CDR3 sequence (DNA): TGCAGCGTTGCGACTAGCGGGAGCAATGAGCAGTTCTTC.